These 3 T cell receptor beta chains originate from one sample sequenced in a study of cytomegalovirus exposure and HLA in healthy donors. It was with 60 Vbeta and 13 Jbeta primers that the PCR ran. Assay used: immunoSEQ multiplex PCR; TCRdb lists only in-frame clones, some missing. The sample shows 100,000 to 150,000 clones, around 78% of them seen only once. Sequenced: PBMCs. All receptors derive from a man aged 35 to 55 in good health and CMV-seronegative.

The V and J genes are TRBV28 and TRBJ1-6, with D possibly matching TRBD1 (6 bases). V shed 5 bases and J shed 3 bases, with 11 bases lying between them. The CDR3 extends over 15 amino acids. Germline values: CDR1 MDHEN, CDR2 SYDVKM. The chain's CDR3 is CASSLGQFYNSPLHF. As DNA, the CDR3 is TGTGCCAGCAGTCTCGGACAGTTCTATAATTCACCCCTCCACTTT.

The genes are TRBV4-1 and TRBJ2-5; 7 bases line up with TRBD2. The CDR3 length is 16 residues. Germline values: CDR1 MGHRA, CDR2 YSYEKL. The V segment lost 1 base and the J segment 5 bases; nucleotides outside the gene matches: 10. CDR3 in amino acids: CASSQVHGGKGETQYF. The CDR3 coding sequence is TGCGCCAGCAGCCAAGTACACGGGGGGAAGGGGGAGACCCAGTACTTC.

The J gene is TRBJ1-4, the V gene TRBV28; D is unclear. The V gene's germline CDR1 is MDHEN and CDR2 SYDVKM. Trimming removed 10 bases at V and 6 bases at J, with 18 bases between. This CDR3 contains 14 residues. CDR3 coding DNA: TGTGCCACGATCCCACCGGGGAGGGATGAAAAACTGTTTTTT. It is translated as CATIPPGRDEKLFF.